This entry features one T cell receptor beta chain sequence. These data are taken from a study of blood T cell repertoires in COVID-19. Across the whole study: Collection of acute and convalescent COVID-19 samples took place in the United States, Italy and Spain. PBMCs, B-cell-depleted T cells, or T cells were the source of the cDNA or gDNA that made up the material.

Authors' data handling: Amplification with reference gene primers provided the estimates of nucleated cell counts. The repertoire was sequenced with immunoSEQ multiplex PCR; TCRdb's copy has only in-frame clones and lacks some. The D gene and trimming were derived from the DNA, and the V and J assignments and clone size from that table. The table shows almost 200,000 clones, with 80% to 90% occurring only once. In germline, CDR1 is SEHNR, CDR2 FQNEAQ (reference sequence). This CDR3 contains 16 residues. V dropped 1 base and J dropped 7; count of bases not matched to a gene: 4. This sequence originates from a woman in her seventies with acute or convalescent COVID-19. The chain combines TRBV7-9 with TRBJ1-6; 10 bases align to TRBD1. Sample: peripheral blood. The CDR3 sequence is CASSLGTGGGNSPLHF. CDR3 DNA: TGTGCCAGCAGCTTAGGGACAGGGGGTGGCAATTCACCCCTCCACTTT.